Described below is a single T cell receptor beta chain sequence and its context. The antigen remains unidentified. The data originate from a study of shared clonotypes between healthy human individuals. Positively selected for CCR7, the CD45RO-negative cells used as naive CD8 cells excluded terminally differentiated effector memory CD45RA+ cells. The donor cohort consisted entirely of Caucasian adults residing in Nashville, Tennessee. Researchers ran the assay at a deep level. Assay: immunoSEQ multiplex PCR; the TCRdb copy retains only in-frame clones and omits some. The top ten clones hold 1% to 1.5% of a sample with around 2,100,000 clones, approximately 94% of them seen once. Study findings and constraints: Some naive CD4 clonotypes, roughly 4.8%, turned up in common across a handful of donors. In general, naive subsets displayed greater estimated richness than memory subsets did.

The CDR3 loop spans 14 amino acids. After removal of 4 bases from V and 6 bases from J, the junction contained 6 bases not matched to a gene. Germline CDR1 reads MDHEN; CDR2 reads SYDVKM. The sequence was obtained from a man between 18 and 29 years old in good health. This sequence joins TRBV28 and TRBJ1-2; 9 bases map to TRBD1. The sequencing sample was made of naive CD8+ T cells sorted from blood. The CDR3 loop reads CASSSAGTGNGYTF. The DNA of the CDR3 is TGTGCCAGCAGTTCAGCCGGGACAGGGAATGGCTACACCTTC.